This is a list of T cell receptor beta chains from one sample in a study of CD8+CD57+ T cells in acquired aplastic anemia. One entry per CDR3 protein results from TCRdb running MiXCR on the reads. The sample yields about 120,000 distinct CDR3 sequences, 45% to 60% seen once. What was sequenced was sorted CD4+, CD8+, or CD8+CD57+ T cells (not recorded which) from PBMCs. Receptors originate from a human donor with aplastic anemia. The CDR3 runs from the conserved cysteine through the conserved F or W. The order of the fields is clone size, V gene, D gene, J gene, CDR3 protein, CDR3 DNA. D genes are given only for firm matches. Clone size, where shown, is once, few, many, or a class for clones that have expanded.

-	TRBV10-3	TRBD1	TRBJ1-2	CAISESDRGDFGYTF	TGTGCCATCAGTGAATCGGACAGGGGAGATTTTGGCTACACCTTC
-	TRBV9	TRBD2	TRBJ2-1	CASSVASGRAHEQFF	TGTGCCAGCAGCGTAGCTAGCGGGAGGGCCCATGAGCAGTTCTTC
many	TRBV7-9	TRBD1	TRBJ2-5	CASSRPEQGAETQYF	TGTGCCAGCAGCCGTCCGGAACAGGGGGCAGAGACCCAGTACTTC
-	TRBV6-2/TRBV6-3	-	TRBJ2-1	CASSYPVNEQFF	TGTGCCAGCAGTTACCCGGTCAATGAGCAGTTCTTC
few	TRBV27	-	TRBJ1-1	CASSLLARDTEAFF	TGTGCCAGCAGTTTATTAGCCCGCGACACTGAAGCTTTCTTT
many	TRBV5-5	-	TRBJ2-7	CASSLRGADYEQYF	TGTGCCAGCAGCTTACGGGGGGCGGACTACGAGCAGTACTTC
-	TRBV9	-	TRBJ2-3	CASSRAGQGDTQYF	TGTGCCAGCTCCCGGGCGGGCCAGGGAGATACGCAGTATTTT
-	TRBV12-3/TRBV12-4	-	TRBJ1-2	CATRPDYYGYTF	TGTGCCACCCGACCGGATTACTATGGCTACACCTTC
once	TRBV20-1	-	TRBJ2-5	CSARDYGQEF	TGCAGTGCTAGAGATTACGGCCAGGAATTC
once	TRBV29-1	-	TRBJ2-1	CSVTTDRNEQFF	TGCAGCGTTACAACGGACCGGAATGAGCAGTTCTTC
-	TRBV2	-	TRBJ1-5	CASQFQGLSSNQPQHF	TGTGCCAGCCAATTCCAGGGTCTTTCGAGCAATCAGCCCCAGCATTTT
many	TRBV7-9	-	TRBJ2-1	CASRSNNEQFF	TGTGCCAGCAGATCAAACAATGAGCAGTTCTTC
-	TRBV24-1	-	TRBJ2-7	CATSAGWDEQYF	TGTGCCACCAGTGCGGGTTGGGACGAGCAGTACTTC
few	TRBV27	-	TRBJ2-3	CASRSLGSDTQYF	TGTGCCAGCAGGTCCCTGGGCTCCGATACGCAGTATTTT
many	TRBV13	-	TRBJ1-2	CASSPAEGPYGYTF	TGTGCCAGCAGCCCCGCTGAGGGGCCCTATGGCTACACCTTC
-	TRBV5-1	-	TRBJ2-7	CASSLGHSLEYEQYF	TGCGCCAGCAGCTTGGGTCATTCCCTGGAGTACGAGCAGTACTTC
few	TRBV15	TRBD1	TRBJ2-1	CATSRGTGGDNEQFF	TGTGCCACCAGCAGAGGGACAGGGGGGGACAATGAGCAGTTCTTC
many	TRBV11-2	-	TRBJ2-3	CASSYPDTQYF	TGTGCCAGCAGCTACCCAGATACGCAGTATTTT
few	TRBV2	-	TRBJ2-1	CASSIHRLPYNEQFF	TGTGCCAGCAGTATTCACAGGCTCCCCTACAATGAGCAGTTCTTC
-	TRBV15	-	TRBJ1-6	CATSNRDAESPLHF	TGTGCCACCAGCAACCGGGACGCGGAATCACCCCTCCACTTT
-	TRBV24-1	-	TRBJ1-1	CATSDFSGSAFF	TGTGCCACCAGTGATTTCTCAGGGTCCGCTTTCTTT
-	TRBV24-1	-	TRBJ1-5	CATSRGYGQPQHF	TGTGCCACCAGTAGAGGGTACGGCCAGCCCCAGCATTTT
many	TRBV9	TRBD2	TRBJ2-7	CASSGTSGTNEQYF	TGTGCCAGCAGCGGGACTAGCGGGACCAACGAGCAGTACTTC
-	TRBV7-3	-	TRBJ2-7	CASAWTGGGDEQYF	TGTGCCAGCGCATGGACAGGAGGGGGCGACGAGCAGTACTTC
once	TRBV29-1	-	TRBJ2-3	CSVEDPFTGSF	TGCAGCGTTGAAGATCCATTCACAGGGTCTTTT
few	TRBV25-1	TRBD1	TRBJ2-7	CASSETGTGAYEQYF	TGTGCCAGCAGTGAGACCGGGACAGGGGCCTACGAGCAGTACTTC
-	TRBV7-8	-	TRBJ2-3	CASSPMGSDTQYF	TGTGCCAGCAGCCCCATGGGCTCTGATACGCAGTATTTT
-	TRBV10-1	-	TRBJ2-7	CASMQQRSGYEQYF	TGCGCCAGCATGCAACAGCGATCAGGCTACGAGCAGTACTTC
many	TRBV20-1	TRBD2	TRBJ2-1	CSARPSGLAGYNEQFF	TGCAGTGCTAGACCGTCCGGACTAGCGGGGTACAATGAGCAGTTCTTC
-	TRBV10-3	TRBD2	TRBJ2-2	CAISSLAGGLNTGELFF	TGTGCCATCAGCTCTCTAGCGGGGGGCCTAAACACCGGGGAGCTGTTTTTT
-	TRBV15	TRBD1	TRBJ1-2	CATSSRTGNGYGCTF	TGTGCCACCAGCAGTAGGACAGGGAATGGCTATGGCTGCACCTTC
few	TRBV7-2	-	TRBJ2-7	CASSANNYEQYF	TGTGCCAGCAGCGCGAACAACTACGAGCAGTACTTC
many	TRBV27	-	TRBJ1-1	CASSLSGVVTEAFF	TGTGCCAGCAGTTTATCGGGTGTGGTCACTGAAGCTTTCTTT
-	TRBV7-2	-	TRBJ2-3	CASSPRQDTDTQYF	TGTGCCAGCAGCCCCCGCCAGGACACAGATACGCAGTATTTT
-	TRBV10-3	TRBD2	TRBJ2-1	CAISEASGGAGEQFF	TGTGCCATCAGTGAGGCTAGCGGGGGGGCGGGTGAGCAGTTCTTC
few	TRBV12-3/TRBV12-4	-	TRBJ2-2	CASSLDGELFF	TGTGCCAGCAGTTTAGACGGGGAGCTGTTTTTT
few	TRBV4-1	-	TRBJ1-4	CASSQLGGYNEKLFF	TGCGCCAGCAGCCAATTGGGGGGCTATAATGAAAAACTGTTTTTT
-	TRBV7-9	-	TRBJ2-3	CASSFSPDTQYF	TGTGCCAGCAGCTTTTCACCAGATACGCAGTATTTT
-	TRBV4-2	-	TRBJ2-1	CASSHPEGYNEQFF	TGTGCCAGCAGCCACCCCGAAGGGTACAATGAACAGTTCTTC
-	TRBV19	TRBD2	TRBJ2-2	CASSPGLAGGTNTGELFF	TGTGCCAGTAGTCCTGGACTAGCGGGAGGTACGAACACCGGGGAGCTGTTTTTT
-	TRBV7-3	-	TRBJ1-2	CASSAGEAGYTF	TGTGCCAGCAGCGCAGGGGAGGCTGGCTACACCTTC
-	TRBV29-1	-	TRBJ2-1	CSVGLQRSYNEQFF	TGCAGCGTTGGTCTTCAACGCTCCTACAATGAGCAGTTCTTC
-	TRBV7-6	TRBD1	TRBJ2-7	CASSGSGTGVHEQYF	TGTGCCAGCAGCGGTTCCGGGACAGGGGTACACGAGCAGTACTTC
-	TRBV29-1	TRBD2	TRBJ2-5	CSVEGTSDAQETQYF	TGCAGCGTTGAAGGGACTAGCGACGCCCAAGAGACCCAGTACTTC
-	TRBV2	-	TRBJ1-2	CDSNGGYGHTF	TGTGACAGCAATGGGGGGTATGGCCACACCTTT
few	TRBV7-2	-	TRBJ1-2	CASSLWADDGYTF	TGTGCCAGCAGCTTATGGGCAGACGATGGCTACACCTTC
-	TRBV2	-	TRBJ2-3	CASSEPFTDTQYF	TGTGCCAGCAGTGAACCGTTTACAGATACGCAGTATTTT
-	TRBV20-1	-	TRBJ1-1	CSARPWNTEAFF	TGCAGTGCTAGACCTTGGAACACTGAAGCTTTCTTT
-	TRBV20-1	TRBD1	TRBJ1-2	CSAESAPGQIAYGYTF	TGCAGTGCTGAATCTGCCCCGGGACAGATCGCCTATGGCTACACCTTC
-	TRBV10-3	-	TRBJ1-5	CAISLTGPEVYSNQPQHF	TGTGCCATCAGTTTGACAGGACCGGAAGTGTATAGCAATCAGCCCCAGCATTTT
-	TRBV20-1	TRBD1	TRBJ1-2	CSAGGQPYGYTF	TGCAGTGCAGGGGGACAGCCCTATGGCTACACCTTC
-	TRBV19	-	TRBJ2-1	CASSIALRGLRGYEQFF	TGTGCCAGTAGTATAGCCCTACGGGGACTTAGAGGCTATGAGCAGTTCTTC
once	TRBV29-1	-	TRBJ2-3	CSVELGPDTQYF	TGCAGCGTTGAGTTGGGGCCAGATACGCAGTATTTT
-	TRBV25-1	TRBD2	TRBJ2-7	CASSGPSGVQSYEQYF	TGTGCCAGCAGTGGCCCAAGCGGGGTGCAGTCCTACGAGCAGTACTTC
-	TRBV19	-	TRBJ1-4	CASTLEGSNEKLFF	TGTGCCAGTACCTTGGAGGGTTCCAATGAAAAACTGTTTTTT